The entry below describes one T cell receptor (beta chain). Its antigen is undetermined. Amplification targeted TCR beta CDR3 regions from RNA transcripts. HTBI primers were employed in a first-round RT-PCR of the TCR CDR3. TCRdb re-called the multiplex PCR reads through MiXCR, storing one row per CDR3 protein. Here the sample spans 500,000 or so distinct CDR3 sequences, under 20% being singletons. Among ophthalmopathy patients, the Clinical Activity Score reached at least 3, the NOSPECS grade reached at least 4, and duration remained under 3 months. This entry comes from a study of T cells in Graves' hyperthyroidism and ophthalmopathy. Study summary: Blood was drawn when the patient was first diagnosed and still untreated. Overall study results and limits: Blood shared most expanded thyroid clonotypes above 0.001.

CDR1 is DFQATT, CDR2 SNEGSKA, per germline (reference sequence). The CDR3 has 13 amino acids. Trimming shortened V by 4 bases and J by 3 bases, and 13 bases separated the two germline ends. This clonotype was obtained from a woman younger than 35 with Graves' ophthalmopathy. The rearrangement uses TRBV20-1 and TRBJ2-7; the D gene could be TRBD1 or TRBD2 (5 bases each). Input material: blood. The CDR3 DNA reads as TGCAGTGCTATACAACTGGGGGTCTACGAGCAGTACTTC. This gives the protein CSAIQLGVYEQYF.